This T cell receptor beta chain comes out of a study of cytomegalovirus exposure and HLA in healthy donors. Study-wide context: An analysis done earlier identified about 120 million unique TCR beta sequences from 190 million or so T cells. Study-wide points: A previous analysis found most TCR beta V segments productive roughly 90% or roughly 30% of the time. Owing to their indistinguishability, certain V segments, notably TRBV6-2 and TRBV6-3, were excluded. The investigators catalogued 150 to 200 TCR beta chains as cytomegalovirus-associated.

About this clone: The antigen remains undetermined.

PCR employed 60 Vbeta and 13 Jbeta primers. This table comes from immunoSEQ multiplex PCR, and its TCRdb copy is limited to in-frame clones, with some not included. The sample gives some 94,000 clones, 55% to 75% of which show up once; roughly 2.7% is in the top ten. The CDR3 has 16 residues. V was pared by 5 bases and J by 1 base, with 11 bases of the junction left unmatched. CDR1 is SGHDT and CDR2 is YYEEEE in the germline V gene. The V call is TRBV5-6, the J call TRBJ2-7; 8 nucleotides agree with TRBD1. The origin of this receptor is a man aged 50 to 59 in good health and CMV-seronegative. The sequenced material came from PBMCs. As DNA, the CDR3 is TGTGCCAGCAGTTTTGGAGGACAGGGTGGGTCCTACGAGCAGTACTTC. This codes for CASSFGGQGGSYEQYF. Looking up the rest from reference TRBV5-6 and TRBJ2-7 gives the full variable domain: DAGVTQSPTHLIKTRGQQVTLRCSPKSGHDTVSWYQQALGQGPQFIFQYYEEEERQRGNFPDRFSGHQFPNYSSELNVNALLLGDSALYLCASSFGGQGGSYEQYFGPGTRLTVT.